The 3 T cell receptor beta chains below come from one sample, sequenced in a study of cytomegalovirus exposure and HLA in healthy donors. Generated by immunoSEQ multiplex PCR, the TCRdb table keeps only in-frame clones and is missing some. The sample has 150,000 to 200,000 clones, 95% to 97% seen once. The sample consisted of PBMCs. These receptors were obtained from a woman under 30 in good health and CMV-seronegative.

V is TRBV9 and J is TRBJ2-1; D is perhaps TRBD1 (6 bases). Trimming cost V 3 bases and J 10 bases, with 11 bases left between them. CDR1 is SGDLS, CDR2 YYNGEE, per germline. This CDR3 is built from 12 residues. The CDR3 DNA reads as TGTGCCAGCAGCGACAGGGACGAGGAGCAGTTCTTC. It specifies CASSDRDEEQFF.

This clone showed up just once. The rearrangement joins TRBV29-1 to TRBJ2-1; tentatively, D is TRBD2 (5 bases). The CDR3 loop spans 16 amino acids. CDR1 is SQVTM, CDR2 ANQGSEA, per germline. V lost 2 bases, J lost 0 bases, and 14 bases lay in between. CDR3 sequence reads: CSVELPTGSSYNEQFF. The CDR3 DNA reads TGCAGCGTTGAACTACCGACGGGGAGCTCCTACAATGAGCAGTTCTTC.

This chain links TRBV18 with TRBJ2-7; TRBD1 matches 10 bases. CDR3 length: 14 residues. Germline V CDR1 and CDR2: KGHSH, LQKENI. Germline trimming cut 5 bases from V and 2 bases from J; bases unmatched to any gene: 3. In DNA form, the CDR3 reads TGTGCCAGCTCAATCGGACAGGGGGCCTACGAGCAGTACTTC. Its protein product is CASSIGQGAYEQYF.